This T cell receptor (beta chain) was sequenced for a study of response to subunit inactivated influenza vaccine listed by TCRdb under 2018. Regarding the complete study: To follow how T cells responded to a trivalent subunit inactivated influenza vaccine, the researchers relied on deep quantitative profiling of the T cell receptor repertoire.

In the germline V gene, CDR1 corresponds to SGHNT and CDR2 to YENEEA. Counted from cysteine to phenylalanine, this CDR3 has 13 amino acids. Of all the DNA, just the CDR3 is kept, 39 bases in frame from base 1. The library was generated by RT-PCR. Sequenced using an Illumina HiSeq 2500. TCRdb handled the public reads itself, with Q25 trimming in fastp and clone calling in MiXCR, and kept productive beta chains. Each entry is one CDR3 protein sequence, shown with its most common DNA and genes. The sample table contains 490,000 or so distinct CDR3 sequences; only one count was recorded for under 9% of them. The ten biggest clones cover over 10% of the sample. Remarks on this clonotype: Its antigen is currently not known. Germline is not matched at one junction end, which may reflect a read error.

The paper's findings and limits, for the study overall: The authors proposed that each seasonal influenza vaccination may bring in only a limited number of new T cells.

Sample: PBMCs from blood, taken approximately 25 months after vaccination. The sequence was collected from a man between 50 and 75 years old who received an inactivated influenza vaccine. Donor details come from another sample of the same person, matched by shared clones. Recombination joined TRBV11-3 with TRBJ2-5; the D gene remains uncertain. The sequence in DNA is TGTGTCAGCAGCTTATCATATCAAGAGACCCAGTACTTC. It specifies CVSSLSYQETQYF.